These 20 T cell receptor beta chains were sequenced from one sample in a study of T-cell reconstitution after alpha-beta-depleted transplantation in children listed by TCRdb under 2016. The receptor library was made with PCR. The sample was run on an Illumina HiSeq 2500. To normalize quantification of the TCRbeta repertoire, the TCR libraries were built with molecular barcoding that relied on unique molecular identifiers. In-frame beta chains were kept once TCRdb had trimmed the public reads at Q25 with fastp and called clones with MiXCR. Rows are combined by CDR3 protein, so each entry shows the most common genes and DNA. A total of 500,000 to 750,000 distinct CDR3 sequences appear in this sample, 25% to 30% of them only once. The ten most abundant clones make up around 36% of the sample. The treatment or condition label corresponds to: allogeneic hematopoietic cell transplantation with graft depleted of TCRalphabeta T cells and CD19 B cells.

The sequences come from PBMCs, collected before TCRalphabeta/CD19-depleted stem cell transplant. These receptors originate from a boy under three years old with Wiskott-Aldrich syndrome, due to receive a stem cell transplant.

This clonotype was counted only a few times. The V and J genes are TRBV5-1 and TRBJ2-1; D gene ambiguous. Germline CDR1 is SGHRS and CDR2 is YFSETQ. V shed 3 bases and J shed 0 bases, with 13 bases lying between them. The CDR3 consists of 16 residues. CDR3: CASSSPDAVSYNEQFF. The CDR3 DNA is TGCGCCAGCAGCTCCCCGGACGCGGTCTCCTACAATGAGCAGTTCTTC.

This clonotype turned up a few times. J is TRBJ2-5 and V is TRBV4-1; 10 nucleotides match TRBD2. The V gene's germline CDR1 is MGHRA and CDR2 YSYEKL. V was clipped by 0 bases and J by 7 bases; unmatched bases: 5. The CDR3 contains 15 residues. In nucleotides, the CDR3 is TGCGCCAGCAGCCAAGATAGCGGGAGGTCCCTGACCCAGTACTTC. The encoded protein is CASSQDSGRSLTQYF.

The rearrangement joins TRBV4-1 to TRBJ2-1; D is unclear. Germline CDR1 and CDR2: MGHRA and YSYEKL. CDR3 length: 15 residues. Trimming took off 0 bases at V and 1 base at J, with 7 bases between the two ends. The CDR3 loop is CASSQEFGSYNEQFF. The CDR3, as DNA: TGCGCCAGCAGCCAAGAATTTGGGTCCTACAATGAGCAGTTCTTC.

The genes are TRBV20-1 and TRBJ2-3; 10 bases align to TRBD2. CDR3 size: 15 residues. V was clipped by 3 bases and J by 4 bases; unmatched bases: 7. In germline, CDR1 is DFQATT, CDR2 SNEGSKA (reference sequence). The CDR3 nucleotides read TGCAGTGCTAGGCCAACTAGCGGGAATCCAGATACGCAGTATTTT. This sequence encodes CSARPTSGNPDTQYF.

The V call is TRBV5-1, the J call TRBJ2-3, with D unresolved. The CDR3 is 15 residues long. CDR1 and CDR2 from the germline V gene are SGHRS and YFSETQ. V lost 0 bases and J lost 4, with 12 bases in between. CDR3 bases: TGCGCCAGCAGCTTGGTGTCCCCCCCGGCAGATACGCAGTATTTT. It encodes CASSLVSPPADTQYF.

This rearrangement joins TRBV5-1 to TRBJ2-1, with D perhaps assigned TRBD1 or TRBD2 (5 bases each). Germline assignment: CDR1 SGHRS and CDR2 YFSETQ. The CDR3 loop spans 16 amino acids. V lost 2 bases and J lost 0, with 12 bases in between. The CDR3 nucleotides read TGCGCCAGCAGCTTAATGTCAGGGAGCTCCTACAATGAGCAGTTCTTC. Translating it yields CASSLMSGSSYNEQFF.

This clonotype came up a few times. The V gene is TRBV5-6, the J gene TRBJ2-5; 9 nucleotides agree with TRBD1. With V trimmed by 4 bases and J by 2 bases, 9 bases remained unmatched. Germline assignment: CDR1 SGHDT and CDR2 YYEEEE. The CDR3 runs 16 residues. The CDR3 bases are TGTGCCAGCAGCCCGGACAGGGGCGATGGGCAAGAGACCCAGTACTTC. Translating it yields CASSPDRGDGQETQYF.

The rearrangement uses TRBV10-3 and TRBJ2-2; 10 bases are shared with TRBD2. Germline-derived CDR1 and CDR2 are ENHRY and SYGVKD. Trimming at V came to 4 bases and at J to 4 bases, leaving 3 bases not matched to a gene. The CDR3 loop spans 15 amino acids. CDR3 amino acids: CAISGTSGGTGELFF. CDR3 bases: TGTGCCATCAGTGGGACTAGCGGAGGCACCGGGGAGCTGTTTTTT.

This clonotype was counted between two and nine times. This chain connects TRBV9 to TRBJ2-1, with D unresolved. Trimming pared 2 bases from V and 5 bases from J, leaving 14 bases between. The CDR3 sequence is 15 residues long. Germline-derived CDR1 and CDR2 are SGDLS and YYNGEE. CDR3 bases: TGTGCCAGCAGCGTTTCAACGCTACTAAACAATGAGCAGTTCTTC. The encoded protein is CASSVSTLLNNEQFF. Combining the CDR3 with reference TRBV9 and TRBJ2-1 gives the whole variable domain DSGVTQTPKHLITATGQRVTLRCSPRSGDLSVYWYQQSLDQGLQFLIQYYNGEERAKGNILERFSAQQFPDLHSELNLSSLELGDSALYFCASSVSTLLNNEQFFGPGTRLTVL.

This sequence joins TRBV27 and TRBJ2-4; 7 bases are a match to TRBD1. J gave up 9 bases and V 0 bases, and 2 bases lay outside the gene matches. There are 13 residues in the CDR3. Germline CDR1 and CDR2: MNHEY and SMNVEV (reference sequence). The CDR3 DNA reads as TGTGCCAGCAGTTTATCACAGGGGAGCATTCAGTACTTC. Translated: CASSLSQGSIQYF.

This clonotype was observed a handful of times. The genes are TRBV20-1 and TRBJ1-1, with 8 bases fitting TRBD1. Germline trimming cut 2 bases from V and 1 base from J; bases unmatched to any gene: 3. Looked up from germline, CDR1 is DFQATT and CDR2 is SNEGSKA (reference sequence). The CDR3 totals 14 residues. The CDR3 region has the DNA TGCAGTGCTAGAAGGACAGGGCGGAACACTGAAGCTTTCTTT. Its protein product is CSARRTGRNTEAFF.

This clonotype was counted a few times. The V gene is TRBV20-1, the J gene TRBJ2-7, with D perhaps assigned TRBD1 or TRBD2 (5 bases each). The CDR3 extends over 14 amino acids. The germline CDR1 and CDR2 sequences are DFQATT and SNEGSKA (reference sequence). Trimming stripped 1 base from V and 2 bases from J, with 12 bases between. DNA for the CDR3: TGCAGTGCTAGAGTCCCGTGGGGGACCTACGAGCAGTACTTC. It codes for CSARVPWGTYEQYF.

V and J are TRBV10-3 and TRBJ2-1; maybe TRBD1 (5 bases). Germline lookup yields CDR1 ENHRY and CDR2 SYGVKD. V gave up 5 bases and J gave up 4 bases, with 18 bases separating them. CDR3 length: 16 amino acids. The CDR3 nucleotides are TGTGCCATCAGTTCCCCCCGGGCGAAGGGGTACAATGAGCAGTTCTTC. Its translation: CAISSPRAKGYNEQFF.

This clonotype has only a few counts. The CDR3, as DNA: TGTGCCAGCAGGGGATGGGCCAAAAACATTCAGTACTTC. This gives the protein CASRGWAKNIQYF. This chain links TRBV2 with TRBJ2-4; D gene unclear. Per the germline V gene, CDR1 is SNHLY and CDR2 is FYNNEI. V was pared by 6 bases and J by 1 base, with 7 bases between. The CDR3 sequence is 13 residues long.

This clonotype was seen a handful of times. The J gene is TRBJ1-2, the V gene TRBV11-2; no reliable D call. Germline V gene lookup returns CDR1 SGHAT and CDR2 FQNNGV. Trimming removed 3 bases at V and 5 bases at J, with 10 bases between. The CDR3 spans 13 residues. This chain's CDR3 is CASSFGRLYGYTF. CDR3 nucleotide sequence: TGTGCCAGCAGCTTCGGGAGGTTGTATGGCTACACCTTC.

This chain joins TRBV5-6 and TRBJ1-6; D is possibly TRBD1 (6 bases). The CDR3 is 16 amino acids. Germline lookup yields CDR1 SGHDT and CDR2 YYEEEE. Trimming pared 1 base from V and 10 bases from J, leaving 18 bases between. CDR3 sequence (DNA): TGTGCCAGCAGCTTGAGGAGGCTAGGGGGAAGCTCACCCCTCCACTTT. Protein: CASSLRRLGGSSPLHF.

This clonotype was found a few times. The chain couples TRBV5-1 to TRBJ2-3; 8 bases align to TRBD2. J gave up 2 bases and V 3 bases, and 5 bases lay outside the gene matches. This CDR3 has 15 amino acids. The germline gives CDR1 SGHRS, CDR2 YFSETQ. The CDR3 nucleotides are TGCGCCAGCAGCTCCCTAGCGGGTTACACAGATACGCAGTATTTT. This encodes CASSSLAGYTDTQYF.

This clonotype was seen more than once but under ten times. This chain joins TRBV20-1 and TRBJ2-3; D is undetermined. This CDR3 comprises 14 residues. Germline assignment: CDR1 DFQATT and CDR2 SNEGSKA (reference sequence). Trimming took 0 bases from V and 0 from J, leaving 7 bases between them. CDR3 residues: CSARDVISTDTQYF. The CDR3, as DNA: TGCAGTGCTAGAGACGTGATAAGCACAGATACGCAGTATTTT.

The chain recombines TRBV5-6 with TRBJ2-5, with D possibly TRBD2 on 5 matching bases. Per the germline V gene, CDR1 is SGHDT and CDR2 is YYEEEE. Trimming took 6 bases from V and 4 from J, leaving 16 bases between them. CDR3 size: 14 residues. In nucleotides, the CDR3 is TGTGCCAGCAATTGGCGAGGGAACGGAGAGACCCAGTACTTC. Translated, it gives CASNWRGNGETQYF.

This clonotype was picked up many times. V is TRBV5-1 and J is TRBJ2-1, with a possible D match to TRBD2 (6 bases). Germline V CDR1 and CDR2: SGHRS, YFSETQ. Trimming removed 0 bases at V and 0 bases at J, with 7 bases between. The CDR3 length is 15 residues. The CDR3 nucleotides are TGCGCCAGCAGCTTGGTAGCGGCCTCCTACAATGAGCAGTTCTTC. Amino acids: CASSLVAASYNEQFF.